The source of this T cell receptor beta chain is a study of preoperative IRX-2 immunotherapy in early breast cancer (dated by TCRdb to between 2017 and 2020). The library was made by the immunoSEQ multiplex PCR assay. What TCRdb holds here is the immuneACCESS table cut down to in-frame rearrangements. Part of the clones is not present; checked against another copy, under half of the missing clones reflect an unresolved V gene, and the others are unexplained. Recorded for this sample are approximately 30,000 clones; under 90% of them occurred a single time. The ten largest clones represent 1.5% to 2% of the sample. For CDR1 and CDR2, the germline V gene lists MNHGY and SAAAGT. The junction shows trimming of 6 bases on V and 1 base on J, and the gene matches do not reach 3 bases of it. The cysteine opens and the phenylalanine closes a CDR3 of 14 amino acids. Of all the DNA, just the CDR3 is kept, 42 bases in frame from base 1.

Notes on this clone: Its target antigen remains unknown. Per-nucleotide qualities are absent, and no much larger clonotype sits a single base away.

In the paper's terms, the treatment or condition label means: preoperative locoregional IRX-2 cytokine immunotherapy. The samples were obtained from a phase Ib study that tested preoperative, locoregional IRX-2 cytokine immunotherapy designed to prime immune responses. Patients with early-stage breast cancer who were given IRX-2 before surgery served as donors. The rearranged chain carries TRBV6-8 and TRBJ1-1; the central 9 bases match TRBD1. The sequence derives from a human donor with breast cancer. The input for sequencing was tumor tissue, taken after IRX-2 immunotherapy. The CDR3 reads as follows: CASRTGGRNTEAFF. Here is the DNA: TGTGCCAGCAGGACAGGGGGTAGGAACACTGAAGCTTTCTTT.